This passage covers 17 T cell receptor beta chains from one sample sequenced in a study of blood T cell repertoires in COVID-19 (dated by TCRdb to the early 2020s). Library preparation used the immunoSEQ multiplex PCR assay. Held by TCRdb, this immuneACCESS table contains in-frame sequences only and omits some clones. Under half of the omission traces to an unresolved V gene where checked; the cause of the rest is unknown. For this sample there are some 180,000 clones; 83% appear just once. The top ten hold around 2.1% of the sample. Sequenced: peripheral blood. These receptors were taken from a woman older than 75 with acute or convalescent COVID-19.

For this clone: The sample holds other DNA sequences that translate to the same CDR3. The rearrangement joins TRBV29-1 to TRBJ2-3; 16 bases are a match to TRBD2. Germline CDR1 SQVTM, CDR2 ANQGSEA. V lost 6 bases to trimming and J lost 6 bases; unmatched junction nucleotides: 6. The CDR3 contains 15 residues. The CDR3 spells CSVPGTSGGGDTQYF. For the CDR3, the DNA is TGCAGCGTGCCGGGGACTAGCGGGGGGGGCGATACGCAGTATTTT.

The chain employs TRBV18 and TRBJ2-5, with D perhaps matching TRBD2 (5 bases). Trimming stripped 3 bases from V and 5 bases from J, with 7 bases between. CDR1 and CDR2 (germline): KGHSH, LQKENI. There are 12 residues in the CDR3. CDR3 in DNA: TGTGCCAGCTCACCTCTAGCTGAGACCCAGTACTTC. Translation: CASSPLAETQYF. The entire variable domain, with the rest obtained from reference TRBV18 and TRBJ2-5, is as follows: NAGVMQNPRHLVRRRGQEARLRCSPMKGHSHVYWYRQLPEEGLKFMVYLQKENIIDESGMPKERFSAEFPKEGPSILRIQQVVRGDSAAYFCASSPLAETQYFGPGTRLLVL.

Here the CDR3 DNA reads TGTGCCAGCAGCCGGACGGACAGGGTCTACGAGCAGTACTTC. Its translation is CASSRTDRVYEQYF. V is TRBV28 and J is TRBJ2-7, with 8 bases fitting TRBD1. V trimming: 6 bases; J trimming: 3 bases; junction bases outside the gene matches: 7. The CDR3 loop spans 14 amino acids. Germline V gene lookup returns CDR1 MDHEN and CDR2 SYDVKM.

The chain joins TRBV9 to TRBJ2-2; 10 bases are a match to TRBD2. CDR3 length equals 15 residues. J gave up 2 bases and V 3 bases, and 1 base lay outside the gene matches. Germline V lookup: CDR1 SGDLS, CDR2 YYNGEE. The CDR3 coding sequence is TGTGCCAGCAGCGCACTAGCGGGAAACACCGGGGAGCTGTTTTTT. Residues: CASSALAGNTGELFF. Filled out from reference TRBV9 and TRBJ2-2, the complete variable domain reads DSGVTQTPKHLITATGQRVTLRCSPRSGDLSVYWYQQSLDQGLQFLIQYYNGEERAKGNILERFSAQQFPDLHSELNLSSLELGDSALYFCASSALAGNTGELFFGEGSRLTVL.

The J gene is TRBJ1-3, the V gene TRBV7-6; TRBD1 is a possible D gene (6 bases). Trimming removed 3 bases at V and 2 bases at J, with 14 bases between. Germline CDR1 and CDR2: SGHVS and FNYEAQ. The CDR3 covers 16 residues. CDR3 in DNA: TGTGCCAGCAGCTTGACTCAGGGGTATACTGGAAACACCATATATTTT. Its translation: CASSLTQGYTGNTIYF. Using reference TRBV7-6 and TRBJ1-3 for the parts outside the CDR3, the full variable domain is GAGVSQSPRYKVTKRGQDVALRCDPISGHVSLYWYRQALGQGPEFLTYFNYEAQQDKSGLPNDRFSAERPEGSISTLTIQRTEQRDSAMYRCASSLTQGYTGNTIYFGEGSWLTVV.

The V and J genes are TRBV5-1 and TRBJ2-1, with 8 bases that match TRBD1. The CDR3 length is 15 residues. Germline V gene sequence: CDR1 SGHRS, CDR2 YFSETQ. V was pared by 7 bases and J by 0 bases, with 6 bases of the junction left unmatched. The DNA for the CDR3 is TGCGCCAGCGGATCCCAGGGGGCCTCCTACAATGAGCAGTTCTTC. This codes for CASGSQGASYNEQFF.

This chain links TRBV4-3 with TRBJ2-1; 7 positions match TRBD2. The ends lost 0 bases at V and 1 base at J; junction bases unmatched: 9. CDR3 length: 18 residues. Germline CDR1 reads LGHNA; CDR2 reads YSLEER. CDR3 sequence: CASSQDLGGLGSYNEQFF. CDR3 nucleotide sequence: TGCGCCAGCAGCCAAGATTTGGGAGGGCTGGGTTCCTACAATGAGCAGTTCTTC.

This sequence joins TRBV19 and TRBJ1-1, with D possibly matching TRBD1 (6 bases). This CDR3 contains 16 residues. The V gene's germline CDR1 is LNHDA and CDR2 SQIVND (reference sequence). V lost 3 bases and J lost 1, with 15 bases in between. The CDR3 here is CASSIRRGASNTEAFF. The CDR3 DNA reads as TGTGCCAGTAGTATCAGACGGGGGGCATCGAACACTGAAGCTTTCTTT.

The V gene is TRBV3-1 (or the pseudogene TRBV3-2), the J gene TRBJ2-3, with D unresolved. Germline values: CDR1 LGHDT, CDR2 YNNKEL (reference sequence). The CDR3 extends over 13 amino acids. The V and J ends lost 4 bases and 5 bases respectively, with 10 bases between them. CDR3 in amino acids: CASSLVLVDTQYF. In nucleotides, the CDR3 is TGTGCCAGCAGCCTTGTGTTAGTAGATACGCAGTATTTT.

The genes are TRBV4-3 and TRBJ2-3, with 11 bases matching TRBD1. The germline CDR1 and CDR2 sequences are LGHNA and YSLEER. The J segment lost 5 bases and the V segment lost 4 bases, leaving 5 bases of the junction unmatched. The CDR3 is made up of 15 amino acids. The CDR3: CASSLDRGRRDTQYF. As DNA, the CDR3 is TGCGCCAGCAGCCTGGACAGGGGGCGACGAGATACGCAGTATTTT.

The chain uses TRBV5-1 and TRBJ2-5, with 12 positions matching TRBD1. The length of the CDR3 is 15 residues. After removal of 4 bases from V and 4 bases from J, the junction contained 5 bases not matched to a gene. Germline assignment: CDR1 SGHRS and CDR2 YFSETQ. CDR3 DNA: TGCGCCAGCAGCCCGGGACAGGGGGCTGTAGAGACCCAGTACTTC. Amino acids: CASSPGQGAVETQYF.

Remarks on this clone: The sample contains more than one DNA sequence encoding this CDR3. The chain carries TRBV4-3 and TRBJ2-2; possibly TRBD2 for D (5 bases). The CDR3 has 16 residues. Trimming took off 0 bases at V and 0 bases at J, with 8 bases between the two ends. The germline gives CDR1 LGHNA, CDR2 YSLEER. The CDR3 reads CASSQDVGANTGELFF. The CDR3 coding sequence is TGCGCCAGCAGCCAAGATGTGGGAGCGAACACCGGGGAGCTGTTTTTT.

V is TRBV7-9 and J is TRBJ1-3, with 7 bases fitting TRBD1. The germline gives CDR1 SEHNR, CDR2 FQNEAQ (reference sequence). V lost 1 base to trimming and J lost 2 bases; unmatched junction nucleotides: 8. CDR3 length equals 17 residues. The chain's CDR3 is CASSLDRTGGAGNTIYF. The CDR3 nucleotides read TGTGCCAGCAGCTTAGACAGGACAGGTGGTGCTGGAAACACCATATATTTT.

The chain carries TRBV28 and TRBJ1-5, with D possibly matching TRBD1 (6 bases). CDR3 length: 16 residues. Trimming shortened V by 5 bases and J by 5 bases, and 19 bases separated the two germline ends. Germline V CDR1 and CDR2: MDHEN, SYDVKM. The CDR3 sequence: CASSAPGGPRDQPQHF. The CDR3 coding sequence is TGTGCCAGCAGTGCCCCGGGGGGGCCGCGTGATCAGCCCCAGCATTTT.

This clone was recorded only once. DNA of the CDR3: TGTGCCAGCGGAGGGACAGGGGGCTCCTACGAGCAGTACTTC. Its translation is CASGGTGGSYEQYF. The chain has TRBV2 and TRBJ2-7; TRBD1 agrees at 11 bases. Germline CDR1 reads SNHLY; CDR2 reads FYNNEI. The CDR3 spans 14 residues. Trimming took 8 bases from V and 0 from J; bases not matched to a gene: 3.

The V gene is TRBV19, the J gene TRBJ1-5, with TRBD1 matching over 8 bases. Germline V CDR1 and CDR2: LNHDA, SQIVND (reference sequence). The CDR3 has 19 residues. The junction had 23 bases not matched to a gene; V was cut back by 8 bases and J by 5 bases. The CDR3 nucleotides read TGTGCCAGTTCTAATCCTGGGTCTTTAGGAGCAGGGGGCGATCAGCCCCAGCATTTT. Residues: CASSNPGSLGAGGDQPQHF.

The chain has TRBV27 and TRBJ2-1; D is possibly TRBD1 (6 bases). Looked up from germline, CDR1 is MNHEY and CDR2 is SMNVEV (reference sequence). V shed 2 bases and J shed 0 bases, with 32 bases lying between them. There are 23 residues in the CDR3. CDR3 loop: CASSLDGLKRAGTKVYSYNEQFF. The CDR3 DNA is TGTGCCAGCAGTTTAGATGGGCTTAAAAGGGCCGGGACAAAGGTCTACTCCTACAATGAGCAGTTCTTC.